The rows below give T cell receptor beta chains drawn from one sample of a study of CXCR3-negative and CXCR3-positive naive CD8 T cells. TCRdb reprocessed the 5' RACE reads, with one entry per CDR3 protein and no DNA. In all, the sample yields 150,000 or so distinct CDR3 sequences. The sequencing input was naive CXCR3+ CD8+ T cells from blood. The receptors stem from a human donor in good health. Some clones in this sample may be carry-over from other donors' samples. Each CDR3 is given with its conserved first and last residue.

V: TRBV28; J: TRBJ2-1; CDR3: CASSLLTSGGGNEQFF
V: TRBV4-3; J: TRBJ2-1; CDR3: CASSQDPDGTAYNEQFF
V: TRBV5-5; J: TRBJ2-2; CDR3: CASRGTNTGELFF
V: TRBV7-9; J: TRBJ2-4; CDR3: CASSPVAGVAKNIQYF
V: TRBV6-1; J: TRBJ1-1; CDR3: CASSERGTEAFF
V: TRBV7-9; J: TRBJ2-2; CDR3: CASPPGGRANTGELFF
V: TRBV4-3; J: TRBJ1-2; CDR3: CASSQDVLSGLGTYGYTF
V: TRBV7-8; J: TRBJ2-2; CDR3: CASSPPEMNTGELFF
V: TRBV15; J: TRBJ2-7; CDR3: CATSARGTDYEQYF
V: TRBV7-9; J: TRBJ2-1; CDR3: CASRPNSLARDEQFF
V: TRBV27; J: TRBJ2-5; CDR3: CASSTSPGTGEETQYF
V: TRBV5-1; J: TRBJ2-7; CDR3: CASSLEDFTDSYEQYF
V: TRBV10-3; J: TRBJ1-2; CDR3: CAISESVEVNYGYTF
V: TRBV10-3; J: TRBJ1-1; CDR3: CAISATGEFTEAFF
V: TRBV27; J: TRBJ1-1; CDR3: CASSPGQGLEAFF
V: TRBV4-1; J: TRBJ2-3; CDR3: CASSQTALDTDTQYF
V: TRBV9; J: TRBJ1-1; CDR3: CASSVQMNTEAFF
V: TRBV28; J: TRBJ2-5; CDR3: CASSLAARETQYF
V: TRBV12-3/TRBV12-4; J: TRBJ1-2; CDR3: CASSLGLADGYTF
V: TRBV25-1; J: TRBJ2-7; CDR3: CATASSGRSYEQYF
V: TRBV29-1; J: TRBJ2-7; CDR3: CSVGDGTYEQYF
V: TRBV29-1; J: TRBJ2-3; CDR3: CILQNHTDTQYF
V: TRBV7-9; J: TRBJ2-1; CDR3: CASSLSGSSYNEQFF
V: TRBV11-3; J: TRBJ1-1; CDR3: CASSVPPFTEAFF
V: TRBV7-6; J: TRBJ2-5; CDR3: CASSLGPSGQYF
V: TRBV29-1; J: TRBJ2-1; CDR3: CSVPDRFGFDEQFF
V: TRBV7-9; J: TRBJ1-2; CDR3: CASSTTGFSAEGYTF
V: TRBV5-5; J: TRBJ2-1; CDR3: CASSFRLAGVNSYNEQFF
V: TRBV29-1; J: TRBJ2-2; CDR3: CSADRNTGELFF
V: TRBV5-4; J: TRBJ2-7; CDR3: CASSPPMDSSSYEQYF
V: TRBV7-9; J: TRBJ2-5; CDR3: CASSLVSLLRETQYF
V: TRBV20-1; J: TRBJ2-7; CDR3: CSASRLAEAYEQYF
V: TRBV7-2; J: TRBJ2-5; CDR3: CASSLSRGPLAGETQYF
V: TRBV12-3/TRBV12-4; J: TRBJ1-5; CDR3: CASSWAGASNQPQHF
V: TRBV27; J: TRBJ2-5; CDR3: CASSFRGGESQETQYF
V: TRBV7-9; J: TRBJ2-1; CDR3: CASSLGDVGEQFF
V: TRBV20-1; J: TRBJ2-7; CDR3: CSATDQTSYEQYF
V: TRBV29-1; J: TRBJ2-2; CDR3: CSVVAGTTENTGELFF
V: TRBV15; J: TRBJ2-1; CDR3: CATSREAPFNEQFF
V: TRBV6-2/TRBV6-3; J: TRBJ2-7; CDR3: CASSYPRTGGRDEQYF
V: TRBV6-5; J: TRBJ2-3; CDR3: CASSWTGAGDTQYF
V: TRBV6-6; J: TRBJ2-1; CDR3: CASRVGHEQFF
V: TRBV19; J: TRBJ2-7; CDR3: CASSLQGTPHEQYF
V: TRBV5-1; J: TRBJ1-1; CDR3: CASSLNTGANTEAFF
V: TRBV6-5; J: TRBJ1-1; CDR3: CASRSYEGNTEAFF
V: TRBV19; J: TRBJ2-7; CDR3: CASIGGPTYEQYF
V: TRBV29-1; J: TRBJ2-5; CDR3: CSVEGDMETQYF
V: TRBV20-1; J: TRBJ2-1; CDR3: CSASFHVNDPSYNEQFF
V: TRBV29-1; J: TRBJ2-7; CDR3: CSVGAGEQGGVYEQYF
V: TRBV14; J: TRBJ2-3; CDR3: CASSQGYRGDTDTQYF
V: TRBV20-1; J: TRBJ2-1; CDR3: CSARDLERGRNYNEQFF
V: TRBV28; J: TRBJ2-7; CDR3: CASSLGWGAGYEQYF
V: TRBV4-1; J: TRBJ2-1; CDR3: CASSQGKGGSYNEQFF
V: TRBV25-1; J: TRBJ1-2; CDR3: CASSAGVFDYTF
V: TRBV2; J: TRBJ2-7; CDR3: CASDFSGRSSYEQYF
V: TRBV29-1; J: TRBJ2-7; CDR3: CSVDTGTGPYEQYF